This TCR beta chain was obtained from a study of blood T cells in healthy people across ages. About the study: Capturing about one barcoded beta molecule per two T cells was achieved by template switching. General study points: Naive CD4+ cells and diversity were both higher in long-lived donors than in aged donors.

Sample-barcoded 5' priming and a J-beta primer mix drove a second PCR of about 7 to 11 cycles. Using its own MiXCR run on the 5' RACE reads, TCRdb lists one record per CDR3 protein. The sample yields under 2 million distinct CDR3 sequences, roughly a third seen once. There are a few counts of this clonotype. The antigen is unknown. Germline V gives CDR1 SGHDN, CDR2 FVKESK. This CDR3 spans 17 amino acids. Trimming stripped 1 base from V and 3 bases from J, with 18 bases between. Material: blood. The J gene is TRBJ2-5, the V gene TRBV14; D not resolved. The receptor was derived from a woman under 40 in good health. CDR3 residues: CASSQGLIPNQKETQYF. CDR3 in DNA: TGTGCCAGCAGCCAAGGTCTGATACCGAACCAAAAAGAGACCCAGTACTTC.